This TCR beta chain is drawn from a study of PD-1 blockade in mismatch repair-deficient tumors. About the research overall: Patients had approximately 12 mismatch repair-deficient cancer types and were previously treated and progressing. General study findings and limits: Tumor-resident clones, often absent from pretreatment blood, expanded after pembrolizumab and then contracted.

Germline V gene sequence: CDR1 SGHRS, CDR2 YFSETQ. The CDR3 totals 15 residues. J lost 2 bases, V lost 3 bases, and 5 bases had no gene match. Using immunoSEQ multiplex PCR, the repertoire was profiled, and TCRdb retains in-frame clones only, with some absent. The profile shows about 120,000 clones, around three quarters of them singletons. All patients were mismatch repair deficient, assessed by either PCR or immunohistochemistry. The TCR-sequenced patients were a few responders to pembrolizumab. Concerning this clone itself: Its specificity is not known.

The V gene is TRBV5-1, the J gene TRBJ2-5, with TRBD2 matching 9 bases. The sequencing used peripheral blood, collected 60 weeks after starting pembrolizumab. The origin of this receptor is an adult with mismatch repair-deficient cancer. The CDR3 sequence: CASSWASGVQETQYF. DNA of the CDR3: TGCGCCAGCAGCTGGGCTAGCGGGGTTCAAGAGACCCAGTACTTC.